This T cell receptor beta chain came from a study of CD8+CD57+ T cells in acquired aplastic anemia. Study details: Healthy donor CD4+ samples were sequenced to a depth that averaged about 10.8 million reads. Overall study results and limits: In common between the patients and the controls were approximately 28 CD8+ CDR3 sequences.

This clonotype appeared many times. The target antigen is unknown. Trimming took off 4 bases at V and 6 bases at J, with 16 bases between the two ends. The CDR3 spans 14 residues. Germline V lookup: CDR1 MGHRA, CDR2 YSYEKL. The template used for profiling TCR beta VDJ and CDR3 was genomic DNA. TCRdb re-analysed the reads in MiXCR, keeping a single row per CDR3 protein. The sample contains about 220,000 distinct CDR3 sequences, around 32% of which appear only once. The sequence was collected from a human donor in good health, serving as a control. V usage is TRBV4-1 and J usage is TRBJ2-7, with D perhaps matching TRBD1 or TRBD2 (5 bases each). The sequencing sample was made of sorted CD4+, CD8+, or CD8+CD57+ T cells (not recorded which) from PBMCs. The DNA for the CDR3 is TGCGCCAGCAGCCGGGGGACCGGATATCTCGAGCAGTACTTC. This translates into CASSRGTGYLEQYF.